The 16 T cell receptor beta chains below were found in one sample sequenced in a study of blood T cell repertoires in COVID-19. Sequencing used immunoSEQ multiplex PCR; TCRdb keeps in-frame clones, though not all of them. The sample has over 200,000 clones, 86% seen once; the top ten hold approximately 9.4%. Sequencing input: peripheral blood. The receptors shown here come from a man aged 40-49 years who had recovered from COVID-19.

The V gene is TRBV18, the J gene TRBJ2-1, with D maybe TRBD2 (5 bases). The germline V and J ends were trimmed by 1 base and 7 bases, with 17 bases remaining between them. The CDR3 sequence is 16 residues long. Germline lookup yields CDR1 KGHSH and CDR2 LQKENI. In DNA, the CDR3 is TGTGCCAGCTCACCACGGGAGCACACACGGGGTAATGAGCAGTTCTTC. This gives the protein CASSPREHTRGNEQFF.

The chain couples TRBV14 to TRBJ2-3; TRBD2 matches at 7 bases. The CDR3 is 15 residues long. The germline V gene encodes CDR1 SGHDN and CDR2 FVKESK. The junction had 8 bases not matched to a gene; V was cut back by 1 base and J by 7 bases. The CDR3: CASSQAASGRYTQYF. In DNA form, the CDR3 reads TGTGCCAGCAGCCAAGCGGCTAGCGGACGGTATACGCAGTATTTT.

The chain employs TRBV3-1 (or the pseudogene TRBV3-2) and TRBJ2-7; D gene uncertain. CDR3 length equals 14 residues. Germline lookup yields CDR1 LGHDT and CDR2 YNNKEL (reference sequence). The V end lost 7 bases, the J end lost 6 bases, and 19 bases lay between the germline ends. The DNA for the CDR3 is TGTGCCAGCAAGTCCAAAGGTCAGGCTGGCGAGCAGTACTTC. Protein product: CASKSKGQAGEQYF.

V and J are TRBV2 and TRBJ1-5; D perhaps matches TRBD1 (5 bases). The CDR3 runs to 15 residues. Trimming took off 7 bases at V and 5 bases at J, with 18 bases between the two ends. Looked up from germline, CDR1 is SNHLY and CDR2 is FYNNEI. The CDR3 here is CASTQMGGLDQPQHF. For the CDR3, the DNA is TGTGCCAGCACCCAAATGGGGGGGTTGGATCAGCCCCAGCATTTT.

The rearrangement joins TRBV15 to TRBJ2-2, with 8 bases lining up with TRBD2. The J segment lost 7 bases and the V segment lost 6 bases, leaving 10 bases of the junction unmatched. The CDR3 consists of 15 residues. CDR1 is LNHNV and CDR2 is YYDKDF in the germline V gene (reference sequence). For the CDR3, the DNA is TGTGCCACCAGTGAACGGAGCGGGAGAGGCGGGGAGCTGTTTTTT. This translates into CATSERSGRGGELFF.

This chain links TRBV28 with TRBJ1-5; no definite D call. Germline CDR1 MDHEN, CDR2 SYDVKM. The CDR3 runs 14 residues. Trimming left V 5 bases short and J 1 base short, with 9 bases between. The DNA of the CDR3 is TGTGCCAGCAGTCGCAGGATGAGCAATCAGCCCCAGCATTTT. Encoded protein: CASSRRMSNQPQHF.

This clone was picked up one time. The chain is built from TRBV3-1 (or the pseudogene TRBV3-2) and TRBJ2-2; D might be TRBD2 (6 bases). The V gene's germline CDR1 is LGHDT and CDR2 YNNKEL (reference sequence). The V and J ends lost 1 base and 0 bases respectively, with 9 bases between them. There are 16 residues in the CDR3. CDR3 region: CASSQVRGSNTGELFF. The CDR3 coding sequence is TGTGCCAGCAGCCAAGTCCGGGGGTCGAACACCGGGGAGCTGTTTTTT.

The rearrangement links TRBV9 to TRBJ2-1; possibly TRBD1 for D (6 bases). This CDR3 has 16 residues. V was trimmed by 3 bases and J by 4 bases, leaving 17 bases between them. The germline gives CDR1 SGDLS, CDR2 YYNGEE. The DNA of the CDR3 is TGTGCCAGCAGCGCCGGAACCGGGACAACATACAATGAGCAGTTCTTC. It is translated as CASSAGTGTTYNEQFF.

This chain links TRBV5-5 with TRBJ2-7, with D uncertain. The CDR3 loop spans 14 amino acids. V gave up 1 base and J gave up 1 base, with 9 bases separating them. Germline V CDR1 and CDR2: SGHKS, YYEKEE (reference sequence). The CDR3 DNA sequence: TGTGCCAGCAGCTTGCACGTAGAATCCTACGAGCAGTACTTC. This codes for CASSLHVESYEQYF.

The chain carries TRBV5-1 and TRBJ2-7; the D gene is possibly TRBD2 (6 bases). Trimming removed 2 bases at V and 2 bases at J, with 8 bases between. CDR3 length: 13 residues. Germline-derived CDR1 and CDR2 are SGHRS and YFSETQ. The CDR3 sequence: CASSLSGAYEQYF. The CDR3 DNA sequence: TGCGCCAGCAGCTTATCGGGAGCCTACGAGCAGTACTTC.

The V gene is TRBV5-5, the J gene TRBJ2-7; TRBD2 matches 7 bases. The trim removed 4 bases at V and 2 bases at J, leaving 12 bases unmatched. Germline CDR1 and CDR2: SGHKS and YYEKEE (reference sequence). This CDR3 contains 16 residues. The CDR3 sequence is CASSELGEGWPYEQYF. The DNA for the CDR3 is TGTGCCAGCAGCGAGCTCGGGGAGGGGTGGCCCTACGAGCAGTACTTC.

The gene calls are TRBV19 and TRBJ1-1; TRBD1 matches 7 bases. V trimming: 2 bases; J trimming: 1 base; junction bases outside the gene matches: 10. Germline V lookup: CDR1 LNHDA, CDR2 SQIVND (reference sequence). The CDR3 sequence is 17 residues long. DNA of the CDR3: TGTGCCAGTAGTATATTGGGGTGGGGACAGCAGAACACTGAAGCTTTCTTT. As protein: CASSILGWGQQNTEAFF.

This sequence joins TRBV5-6 and TRBJ2-3; TRBD2 aligns across 12 bases. CDR1 and CDR2 (germline): SGHDT, YYEEEE. The V and J ends lost 2 bases and 4 bases, in that order; junction bases with no gene match: 14. The CDR3 totals 19 residues. CDR3 region: CASSLSYRLAGGPADTQYF. For the CDR3, the DNA is TGTGCCAGCAGCTTATCTTACCGGCTAGCGGGGGGGCCTGCAGATACGCAGTATTTT.

The CDR3 sequence is CASSLGQGAADTQYF. CDR3 in DNA: TGCGCCAGCAGCTTGGGGCAGGGGGCCGCAGATACGCAGTATTTT. The gene calls are TRBV5-1 and TRBJ2-3; TRBD1 aligns across 8 bases. Per the germline V gene, CDR1 is SGHRS and CDR2 is YFSETQ. The junction had 4 bases not matched to a gene; V was cut back by 0 bases and J by 4 bases. This CDR3 comprises 15 residues.

This clone appeared once. The chain is built from TRBV3-1 (or the pseudogene TRBV3-2) and TRBJ2-2, with D maybe TRBD2 (6 bases). V lost 5 bases to trimming and J lost 4 bases, with 17 bases between them. CDR1 and CDR2 (germline): LGHDT, YNNKEL (reference sequence). The CDR3 consists of 16 residues. The CDR3 is CASSGRSRGGTGELFF. DNA for the CDR3: TGTGCCAGCAGCGGCCGCTCCCGGGGAGGCACCGGGGAGCTGTTTTTT.

The rearrangement uses TRBV9 and TRBJ2-2; possibly TRBD1 for D (5 bases). The CDR3 runs to 14 residues. Trimming stripped 0 bases from V and 5 bases from J, with 8 bases between. In germline, CDR1 is SGDLS, CDR2 YYNGEE. The CDR3 DNA follows: TGTGCCAGCAGCGTAGAGACAGAAACCGGGGAGCTGTTTTTT. This translates into CASSVETETGELFF.